The 8 T cell receptor beta chains in this list originate from one sample, sequenced in a study of CD8 T cells in Susac syndrome. Random hexamers were used to reverse transcribe the RNA input (roughly 0.5 to 1 ug). TCRdb re-analysed the immunoSEQ multiplex PCR reads in MiXCR, keeping a single row per CDR3 protein. The data contain 150,000 or so distinct CDR3 sequences, 90% to 96% of them singletons. Sequenced material: CD4+ T cells from PBMCs. The source is a human donor with Susac syndrome.

The chain is built from TRBV30 and TRBJ1-1; D call uncertain. Germline CDR1 GTSNPN, CDR2 SVGIG (reference sequence). The CDR3 has 12 residues. The germline V and J ends were trimmed by 0 bases and 5 bases, with 7 bases remaining between them. The CDR3 DNA reads TGTGCCTGGAGTGTGGGCGGGACTGAAGCTTTCTTT. Its translation is CAWSVGGTEAFF. Full variable domain (outside the CDR3, taken from reference TRBV30 and TRBJ1-1): SQTIHQWPATLVQPVGSPLSLECTVEGTSNPNLYWYRQAAGRGLQLLFYSVGIGQISSEVPQNLSASRPQDRQFILSSKKLLLSDSGFYLCAWSVGGTEAFFGQGTRLTVV.

This chain links TRBV7-9 with TRBJ2-5; the D is unclear. The length of the CDR3 is 15 residues. CDR1 is SEHNR and CDR2 is FQNEAQ in the germline V gene (reference sequence). Trimming cost V 6 bases and J 2 bases, with 16 bases left between them. The CDR3 protein is CASRPLRWGQETQYF. DNA for the CDR3: TGTGCCAGCAGACCTCTCCGGTGGGGTCAAGAGACCCAGTACTTC.

CDR3 nucleotide sequence: TGTGCCAGCAGTCATGGAGGGAGGACCTACGAGCAGTACTTC. As protein: CASSHGGRTYEQYF. This chain links TRBV12-3 or TRBV12-4 with TRBJ2-7, with D perhaps matching TRBD2 (6 bases). The CDR3 consists of 14 residues. Trimming stripped 5 bases from V and 2 bases from J, with 13 bases between.

V and J are TRBV10-3 and TRBJ2-7; 12 bases line up with TRBD1. Germline-derived CDR1 and CDR2 are ENHRY and SYGVKD. The trim removed 4 bases at V and 9 bases at J, leaving 13 bases unmatched. CDR3 length equals 16 residues. The CDR3 DNA reads as TGTGCCATCAGTGCTACCATGGTAGGGACAGGGGGCGTGCAGTACGTC. Protein product: CAISATMVGTGGVQYV.

This clonotype was observed a few times. V and J are TRBV14 and TRBJ1-3; the D is unclear. V was trimmed by 6 bases and J by 4 bases, leaving 4 bases between them. Germline CDR1 is SGHDN and CDR2 is FVKESK. The CDR3 is 11 amino acids. CDR3 protein: CASSLGNTIYF. DNA of the CDR3: TGTGCCAGCAGTCTCGGAAACACCATATATTTT.

The V call is TRBV29-1, the J call TRBJ1-1; TRBD1 matches 7 bases. The V gene end was trimmed by 6 bases and the J gene end by 2 bases; junction bases not matched to a gene: 3. The CDR3 totals 12 residues. The germline CDR1 and CDR2 sequences are SQVTM and ANQGSEA. This CDR3 is CSVWDRNTEAFF. CDR3 DNA sequence: TGCAGCGTCTGGGACAGAAACACTGAAGCTTTCTTT.

CDR3 protein: CASSLISDRTYEQYF. CDR3 bases: TGCGCCAGCAGCTTGATAAGTGACAGGACCTACGAGCAGTACTTC. The genes are TRBV5-1 and TRBJ2-7, with D perhaps matching TRBD1 (6 bases). Germline V CDR1 and CDR2: SGHRS, YFSETQ. The length of the CDR3 is 15 residues. Trimming pared 1 base from V and 2 bases from J, leaving 13 bases between.

V gene TRBV14 combines with J gene TRBJ2-3, with 7 bases matching TRBD2. The CDR3 has 15 residues. Germline V CDR1 and CDR2: SGHDN, FVKESK. V shed 4 bases and J 0 bases; nucleotides not matched to a gene: 4. CDR3 sequence: CASSLLATSTDTQYF. CDR3 nucleotides: TGTGCCAGCAGCCTACTAGCGACTAGCACAGATACGCAGTATTTT. The full variable domain, completed using reference TRBV14 and TRBJ2-3, is EAGVTQFPSHSVIEKGQTVTLRCDPISGHDNLYWYRRVMGKEIKFLLHFVKESKQDESGMPNNRFLAERTGGTYSTLKVQPAELEDSGVYFCASSLLATSTDTQYFGPGTRLTVL.